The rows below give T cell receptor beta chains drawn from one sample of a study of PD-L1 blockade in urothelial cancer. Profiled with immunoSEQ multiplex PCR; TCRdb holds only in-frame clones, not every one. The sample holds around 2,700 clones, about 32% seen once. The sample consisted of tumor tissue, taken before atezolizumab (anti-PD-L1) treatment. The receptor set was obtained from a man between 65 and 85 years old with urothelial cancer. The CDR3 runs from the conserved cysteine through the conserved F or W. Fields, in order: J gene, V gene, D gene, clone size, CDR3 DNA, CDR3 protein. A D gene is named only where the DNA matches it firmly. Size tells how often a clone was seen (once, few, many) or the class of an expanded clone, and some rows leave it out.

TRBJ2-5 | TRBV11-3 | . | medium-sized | TGTGCCAGCAGCTTACTTACACCGGGGAAAGAGACCCAGTACTTC | CASSLLTPGKETQYF
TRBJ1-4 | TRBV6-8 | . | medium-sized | TGTGCCAGCAGTTACTCGATTAGGACAGAGAATGAAAAACTGTTTTTT | CASSYSIRTENEKLFF
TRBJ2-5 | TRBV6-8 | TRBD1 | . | TGTGCCAGCAGCGGACAGGGCCGAGAGACCCAGTACTTC | CASSGQGRETQYF
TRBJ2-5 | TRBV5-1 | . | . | TGCGCCAGCACCTTCCCGCTGGGGAGGGGGGAGACCCAGTACTTC | CASTFPLGRGETQYF
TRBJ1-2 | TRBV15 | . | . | TGTGCCACCAGCAGTAATCGGGGAACTGGCTATGGCTACACCTTC | CATSSNRGTGYGYTF
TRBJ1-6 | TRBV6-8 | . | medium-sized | TGTGCCAGCAGTCGAACCGGGACCGTCACCTCACCCCTCCACTTT | CASSRTGTVTSPLHF
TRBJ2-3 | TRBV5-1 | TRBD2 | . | TGCGCCAGCAGCTTGGCCGGGACTAGTGGAACAGATACGCAGTATTTT | CASSLAGTSGTDTQYF
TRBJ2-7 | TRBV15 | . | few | TGTGCCACCAGCAGAGATCTAGTAACAGGCGAGCAGTACTTC | CATSRDLVTGEQYF
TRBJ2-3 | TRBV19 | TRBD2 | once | TGTGCCAGTAGTATAGAAGGGGGTAGCGGGGGATCCGCGTTTACAGATACGCAGTATTTT | CASSIEGGSGGSAFTDTQYF
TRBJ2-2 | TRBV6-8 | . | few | TGTGCCAGCACAGCCACGGTCCTCGTTTCTTCGAACACCGGGGAGCTGTTTTTT | CASTATVLVSSNTGELFF
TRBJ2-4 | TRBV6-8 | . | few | TGTGCCAGCAAAAGTAAGGATACACGTTGGGGAAACATTCAGTACTTC | CASKSKDTRWGNIQYF
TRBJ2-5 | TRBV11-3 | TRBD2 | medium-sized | TGTGCCAGCATCCGGACTAGCGGGGGGGATCAAGAGACCCAGTACTTC | CASIRTSGGDQETQYF
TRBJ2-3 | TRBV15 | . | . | TGTGCCACCAGCAGAGATCGCGAGACCGTTAGCACAGATACGCAGTATTTT | CATSRDRETVSTDTQYF
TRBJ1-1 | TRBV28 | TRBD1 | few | TGTGCCAGCATTCAGGGGGCTTTTAGGCACACTGAAGCTTTCTTT | CASIQGAFRHTEAFF
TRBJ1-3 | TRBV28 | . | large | TGTGCCAGCAGTACGAGGGTGCACACCATATATTTT | CASSTRVHTIYF
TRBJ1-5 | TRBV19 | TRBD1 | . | TGTGCCAGTAGTATAAGGGGGCGGGATCAGCCTCAGCATTTT | CASSIRGRDQPQHF
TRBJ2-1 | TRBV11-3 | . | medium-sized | TGTGCCAGCAGCTTACTTTTGAGGGGTTATGAGCAGTTCTTC | CASSLLLRGYEQFF
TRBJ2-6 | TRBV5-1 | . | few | TGCGCCAGCAGTCGCGGCCCGGAATCTGGGGCCAACGTCCTGACTTTC | CASSRGPESGANVLTF
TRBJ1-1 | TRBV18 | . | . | TGTGCCAGCTCACCACCGGGAGGAGACAGCGAAAACAGAGAAGCTTTCTTT | CASSPPGGDSENREAFF
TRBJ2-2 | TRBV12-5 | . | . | TGTGCTAGTGGTTTGTATAGGGGGTACACCGGGGAGCTGTTTTTT | CASGLYRGYTGELFF
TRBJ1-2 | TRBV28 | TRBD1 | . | TGTGCCAGCAAGACAGGGCCCCTCGACTATGGCTACACCTTC | CASKTGPLDYGYTF
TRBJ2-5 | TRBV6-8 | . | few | TGTGCCAGCAGTTACTCTGTCCAGCGTGAGACCCAGTACTTC | CASSYSVQRETQYF
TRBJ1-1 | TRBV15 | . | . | TGTGCCACCAGCAGAGATCGGGCAGGCAAGAACACTGAAGCTTTCTTT | CATSRDRAGKNTEAFF
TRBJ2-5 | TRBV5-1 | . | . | TGCGCTAGCAGCTTGGGACGGGCCCAAGAGACCCAGTACTTC | CASSLGRAQETQYF
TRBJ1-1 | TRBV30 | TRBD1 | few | TGTGCCTGGACCCCTGGGGACAGGGGGTATGAAGCTTTCTTT | CAWTPGDRGYEAFF
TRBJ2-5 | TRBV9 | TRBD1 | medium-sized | TGTGCCAGCAAGGGGGCCGCGCGAGAGACCCAGTACTTC | CASKGAARETQYF
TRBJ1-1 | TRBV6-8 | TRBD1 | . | TGTGCCAGCAGTTCTCCGAGGACAGGGCTGAACACTGAAGCTTTCTTT | CASSSPRTGLNTEAFF
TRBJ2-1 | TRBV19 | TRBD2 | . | TGTGCCAGTAGCTGGCCGACCGGGACTAGCGGGGGGGACTTCTCCTACAATGAGCAGTTCTTC | CASSWPTGTSGGDFSYNEQFF